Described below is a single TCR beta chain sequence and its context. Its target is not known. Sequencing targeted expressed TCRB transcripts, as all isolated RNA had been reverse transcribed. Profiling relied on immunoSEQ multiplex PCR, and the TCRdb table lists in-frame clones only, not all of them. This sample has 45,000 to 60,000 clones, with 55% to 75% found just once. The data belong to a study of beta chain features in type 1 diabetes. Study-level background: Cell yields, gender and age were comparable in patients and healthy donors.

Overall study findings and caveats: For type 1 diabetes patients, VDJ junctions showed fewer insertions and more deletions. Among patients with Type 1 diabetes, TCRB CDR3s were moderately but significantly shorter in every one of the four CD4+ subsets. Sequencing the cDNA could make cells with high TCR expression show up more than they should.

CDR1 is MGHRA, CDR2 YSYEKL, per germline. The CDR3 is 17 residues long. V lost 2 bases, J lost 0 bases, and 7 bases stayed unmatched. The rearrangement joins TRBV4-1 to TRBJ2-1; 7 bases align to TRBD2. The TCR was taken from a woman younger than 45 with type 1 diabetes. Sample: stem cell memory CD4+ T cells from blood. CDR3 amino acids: CASSQYTGGSSYNEQFF. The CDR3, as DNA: TGCGCCAGCAGCCAATATACGGGAGGAAGCTCCTACAATGAGCAGTTCTTC.